This passage covers 5 T cell receptor beta chains from one sample sequenced in a study of ipilimumab plus nivolumab after autologous stem cell transplantation. TCRdb's copy holds only in-frame clones and misses some; the assay was immunoSEQ multiplex PCR. Of around 20,000 clones in the sample, around four fifths were seen once. This sample comprised PBMCs, obtained in a trial of ipilimumab plus nivolumab as post-transplant consolidation. The source of these receptors is a male donor with diffuse large B-cell lymphoma.

The rearrangement uses TRBV7-3 and TRBJ1-6; TRBD1 agrees at 9 bases. CDR3 length: 16 residues. CDR1 and CDR2 from the germline V gene are SGHTA and FQGTGA. V gave up 5 bases and J gave up 0 bases; unmatched junction bases: 2. The CDR3 nucleotides read TGTGCCAGCAGCCTGACAGGGGGCTCCTATAATTCACCCCTCCACTTT. Protein: CASSLTGGSYNSPLHF. Based on the CDR3 plus reference TRBV7-3 and TRBJ1-6, the full variable domain is GAGVSQTPSNKVTEKGKYVELRCDPISGHTALYWYRQSLGQGPEFLIYFQGTGAADDSGLPNDRFFAVRPEGSVSTLKIQRTERGDSAVYLCASSLTGGSYNSPLHFGNGTRLTVT.

The chain carries TRBV5-1 and TRBJ2-5; D gene uncertain. Germline CDR1 and CDR2: SGHRS and YFSETQ. This CDR3 is built from 12 residues. The V gene lost 0 bases and the J gene lost 5 bases, with 5 bases spanning the gap. In nucleotides, the CDR3 is TGCGCCAGCAGCTTGGATGGTGAGACCCAGTACTTC. Protein sequence: CASSLDGETQYF.

The count of this clone is one. The V and J genes are TRBV11-2 and TRBJ2-7; TRBD1 might be the D (5 bases). Looked up from germline, CDR1 is SGHAT and CDR2 is FQNNGV. The CDR3 has 15 amino acids. V lost 4 bases to trimming and J lost 3 bases, with 16 bases between them. This CDR3 is CASSYNGAASYEQYF. The DNA of the CDR3 is TGTGCCAGCAGCTATAATGGGGCAGCCAGCTACGAGCAGTACTTC.

The chain employs TRBV4-3 and TRBJ2-1; the match to TRBD2 covers 8 bases. Germline loops: CDR1 LGHNA, CDR2 YSLEER. V gave up 0 bases and J gave up 4 bases; unmatched junction bases: 5. The CDR3 spans 16 residues. The CDR3 sequence: CASSQETAGGYNEQFF. The CDR3 DNA reads TGCGCCAGCAGCCAAGAAACCGCGGGGGGTTACAATGAGCAGTTCTTC.

CDR3 bases: TGTGCCAGCAGAAACACAGGGGTTACGAATGAGCAGTTCTTC. Its protein is CASRNTGVTNEQFF. The chain combines TRBV6-5 with TRBJ2-1, with TRBD1 matching over 7 bases. This CDR3 has 14 amino acids. The germline gives CDR1 MNHEY, CDR2 SVGAGI. V trimming: 6 bases; J trimming: 7 bases; junction bases outside the gene matches: 9.